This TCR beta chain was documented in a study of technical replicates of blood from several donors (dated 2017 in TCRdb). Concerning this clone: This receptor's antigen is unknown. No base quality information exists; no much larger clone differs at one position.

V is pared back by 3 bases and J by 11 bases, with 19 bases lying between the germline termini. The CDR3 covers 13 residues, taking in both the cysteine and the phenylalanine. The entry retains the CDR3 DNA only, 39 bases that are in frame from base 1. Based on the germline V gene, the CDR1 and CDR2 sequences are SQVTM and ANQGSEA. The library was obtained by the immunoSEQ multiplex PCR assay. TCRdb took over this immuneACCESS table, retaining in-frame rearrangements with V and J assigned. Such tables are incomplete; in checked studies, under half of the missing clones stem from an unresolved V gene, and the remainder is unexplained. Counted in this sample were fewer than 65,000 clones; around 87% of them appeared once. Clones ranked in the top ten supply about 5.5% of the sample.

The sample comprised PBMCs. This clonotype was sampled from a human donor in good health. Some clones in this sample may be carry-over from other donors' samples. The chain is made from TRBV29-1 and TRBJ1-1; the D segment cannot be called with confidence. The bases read TGCAGCGTTGAGAGGTCCCGCGGAGTAAACGCTTTCTTT. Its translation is CSVERSRGVNAFF.